This record looks at one T cell receptor (beta chain) sequence and its context. The specificity of this receptor is unknown. The input lacks base qualities; no much larger clone sits a single base away. Relative to germline, V is missing 5 bases and J is missing 0 bases, with 5 bases of the junction outside any gene match. The CDR3, cysteine through phenylalanine, is 15 amino acids long. Only the CDR3 portion is preserved as DNA: 45 bases, with reading frame beginning at the first base. The germline V gene supplies CDR1 SGHRS and CDR2 YFSETQ. On a MiSeq, deep resolution sequencing aimed for a depth between 1 in 1 million and 1 in 200,000 T cells, with each clonotype covered 10x on average. The immunoSEQ hsTCRB Kit was used to generate TCR beta libraries. The authors' pipeline ran thus. The data were analyzed with ImmunoSEQ Analyzer and ImmunoSEQ Data Assistant, and V, D and J gene assignments followed IMGT definitions. Clonality, with values ranging from 0 to 1, was calculated as one minus the normalized Shannon entropy of productive rearrangement frequencies. Only overrepresented clonotypes making up at least 0.05% of each patient's repertoire were included in the public clonotype analysis. Some 13 age-matched healthy donor repertoires from immuneACCESS were used as controls for clonality. Sourced from immuneACCESS, this table was stored by TCRdb with only in-frame sequences that have V and J called. A share of the clones is absent; for the studies checked, an unresolved V gene accounts for under half, and the remainder has no known explanation. That table supplies the V and J calls and clone size; D and trimming were determined from the DNA. Here the sample has roughly 150,000 clones; approximately 80% occur a single time. The top ten clones comprise roughly 1.9% of the sample.

The data were taken from a study of cytotoxic CD8 clonotypes in ibrutinib-treated CLL (dated by TCRdb to the early 2020s). About the study as a whole: The cohort included approximately 15 treatment-naive and 11 to 12 relapsed/refractory patients; about 18 were IGHV unmutated. Responses were partial in around 25 patients and complete in 2; after median around 65 months follow-up, around 15 stayed in remission and about 12 progressed. Response samples were taken after a median of approximately eleven months on treatment, ranging from roughly 6 to 36 months. Samples averaged about 260,000 productive templates and about 94,000 productive rearrangements. Of the 86 participants in the trial, about two dozen had longitudinal samples available. Cryopreserved peripheral blood mononuclear cells were collected at three points: before therapy, at response, and at either sustained remission or disease progression. Patients were still on ibrutinib when every remission and progressive disease sample was collected.

Broad study findings and their caveats: Clonality increased at ibrutinib response, stayed stable in sustained remission, and fell back toward baseline at progression. Baseline clonality was found to be higher than that of age-matched healthy donors and was strongly correlated with circulating CD8+ T-cell counts. Public clonotypes were rare and either shrank or stayed stable during treatment, and the rise in clonality at ibrutinib response reflected expansion of private clonotypes. Sampling times were not matched between sustained-remission and progressing patients, and lymph node repertoires were not studied.

The time point label, as the study defines it: 12 months on ibrutinib. Roughly 2 micrograms of genomic DNA were extracted from cryopreserved PBMCs for TCR beta library preparation. Longitudinal blood samples from CLL patients receiving ibrutinib monotherapy were subjected to high-throughput TCR beta sequencing. The patients took part in an open-label, single-center phase 2 trial of ibrutinib monotherapy. The source of this sequence is a human donor with chronic lymphocytic leukemia. The sample here was PBMCs, taken after 12 months of ibrutinib treatment. Rearrangement joined TRBV5-1 to TRBJ2-3; a stretch of 8 junction bases matches TRBD2. The CDR3 reads CASRGLGSSTDTQYF. The nucleotide sequence reads as follows: TGCGCCAGCAGGGGACTAGGCTCTAGCACAGATACGCAGTATTTT.